A single sample is the source of the 20 T cell receptor beta chains below, sequenced in a study of cytomegalovirus exposure and HLA in healthy donors. The PCR ran on 60 Vbeta and 13 Jbeta primers. Produced via immunoSEQ multiplex PCR; TCRdb's table is partial and in-frame only. In the table there are about 170,000 clones, around 85% of which are singletons. Sample: PBMCs. These receptor sequences come from a male donor in good health and CMV-seronegative.

This chain links TRBV6-5 with TRBJ1-5; TRBD1 aligns across 9 bases. V dropped 6 bases and J dropped 2; count of bases not matched to a gene: 5. Germline assignment: CDR1 MNHEY and CDR2 SVGAGI. The CDR3 spans 15 residues. The chain's CDR3 is CASRGGTGRNQPQHF. CDR3 DNA sequence: TGTGCCAGCAGGGGAGGGACAGGGCGCAATCAGCCCCAGCATTTT.

V usage is TRBV6-5 and J usage is TRBJ1-2; the D gene is possibly TRBD1 (6 bases). This CDR3 has 16 amino acids. CDR1 is MNHEY and CDR2 is SVGAGI in the germline V gene. The germline V and J ends were trimmed by 2 bases and 8 bases, with 21 bases remaining between them. CDR3 protein: CASSYRPRAGGGGYTF. The CDR3 DNA sequence: TGTGCCAGCAGTTACAGGCCCAGAGCCGGGGGGGGCGGCTACACCTTC.

The CDR3 is CASSRTFVSYNEQFF. As DNA, the CDR3 is TGTGCCAGCAGCCGGACTTTCGTATCCTACAATGAGCAGTTCTTC. The rearrangement joins TRBV6-5 to TRBJ2-1, with a tentative D call TRBD2 (5 bases). The CDR3 consists of 15 residues. CDR1 MNHEY and CDR2 SVGAGI come from the germline V gene. Trimming shortened V by 6 bases and J by 1 base, and 13 bases separated the two germline ends.

V usage is TRBV5-1 and J usage is TRBJ2-7; maybe TRBD2 (5 bases). V lost 0 bases and J lost 3, with 10 bases in between. Germline V lookup: CDR1 SGHRS, CDR2 YFSETQ. The CDR3 is 14 amino acids. CDR3 DNA sequence: TGCGCCAGCAGCTTGGTTCCGGGGAGCTACGAGCAGTACTTC. It translates to CASSLVPGSYEQYF.

This clone was detected only once. The chain couples TRBV4-1 to TRBJ2-7; the match to TRBD1 covers 8 bases. Germline V gene sequence: CDR1 MGHRA, CDR2 YSYEKL. The CDR3 contains 14 residues. V lost 3 bases to trimming and J lost 7 bases; unmatched junction nucleotides: 8. For the CDR3, the DNA is TGCGCCAGCAGCCAGGAGACAGGGGCGTGGGAGCAGTACTTC. This sequence encodes CASSQETGAWEQYF.

As to this clone: The junction shows a germline mismatch at one end, possibly a read error. V usage is TRBV6-1 and J usage is TRBJ2-4; tentative D call: TRBD1 (6 bases). The CDR3 runs to 14 residues. Germline V gene data show CDR1 as MNHNS and CDR2 as SASEGT. This chain's CDR3 is CASSSPSRGNSQYF. DNA of the CDR3: TGTGCCAGCAGTTCTCCTTCCAGGGGAAACAGTCAGTACTTC.

The chain links TRBV18 to TRBJ1-2; tentatively, D is TRBD1 (5 bases). CDR1 is KGHSH, CDR2 LQKENI, per germline. V lost 1 base and J lost 8, with 14 bases in between. The CDR3 spans 14 residues. The CDR3 loop reads CASSPLQDSRGYTF. The CDR3 DNA sequence: TGTGCCAGCTCACCACTACAGGATTCTAGGGGCTACACCTTC. Looking up the rest from reference TRBV18 and TRBJ1-2 gives the full variable domain: NAGVMQNPRHLVRRRGQEARLRCSPMKGHSHVYWYRQLPEEGLKFMVYLQKENIIDESGMPKERFSAEFPKEGPSILRIQQVVRGDSAAYFCASSPLQDSRGYTFGSGTRLTVV.

The CDR3 loop reads CAAASYYGYTF. CDR3 nucleotides: TGTGCCGCAGCGAGTTACTATGGCTACACCTTC. J is TRBJ1-2 and V is TRBV27; no definite D call. The ends were cut back, 11 bases at V and 3 bases at J, with 10 bases in the middle. From germline, CDR1 is MNHEY and CDR2 SMNVEV (reference sequence). The length of the CDR3 is 11 residues.

The chain is built from TRBV11-2 and TRBJ2-7, with TRBD1 identical over 8 bases. V was clipped by 5 bases and J by 7 bases; unmatched bases: 10. Germline CDR1 reads SGHAT; CDR2 reads FQNNGV. The CDR3 has 14 residues. Here the CDR3 reads CASSLGQGPMEQYF. In DNA form, the CDR3 reads TGTGCCAGCAGCCTCGGACAGGGACCCATGGAGCAGTACTTC.

This chain connects TRBV30 to TRBJ2-2; 8 positions agree with TRBD1. The CDR3 runs to 14 residues. Looked up from germline, CDR1 is GTSNPN and CDR2 is SVGIG (reference sequence). V gave up 4 bases and J gave up 4 bases; unmatched junction bases: 5. CDR3 protein: CAWKTGVSTGELFF. In DNA, the CDR3 is TGTGCCTGGAAGACAGGGGTTAGCACCGGGGAGCTGTTTTTT.

J is TRBJ1-2 and V is TRBV5-4; D may be TRBD1 (5 bases). Germline CDR1 and CDR2: SGHNT and YYREEE (reference sequence). The germline V and J ends were trimmed by 5 bases and 8 bases, with 16 bases remaining between them. The CDR3 runs 13 residues. The CDR3 loop reads CASREGEIGGYTF. The CDR3 DNA reads TGTGCCAGCAGGGAAGGGGAAATTGGGGGCTACACCTTC. Supplemented by reference TRBV5-4 and TRBJ1-2, the full variable domain reads ETGVTQSPTHLIKTRGQQVTLRCSSQSGHNTVSWYQQALGQGPQFIFQYYREEENGRGNFPPRFSGLQFPNYSSELNVNALELDDSALYLCASREGEIGGYTFGSGTRLTVV.

V and J are TRBV7-6 and TRBJ2-1; 9 bases are shared with TRBD1. The CDR3 is made up of 16 amino acids. Germline V gene sequence: CDR1 SGHVS, CDR2 FNYEAQ. The J segment lost 9 bases and the V segment lost 3 bases, leaving 12 bases of the junction unmatched. CDR3 in DNA: TGTGCCAGCAGCTTGATACCGGGACAGGGAGTATTTGAGCAGTTCTTC. Residues: CASSLIPGQGVFEQFF.

The rearrangement uses TRBV5-6 and TRBJ1-1; 7 bases line up with TRBD1. The CDR3 is made up of 14 amino acids. Per germline, CDR1 SGHDT and CDR2 YYEEEE. The J segment lost 3 bases and the V segment lost 4 bases, leaving 6 bases of the junction unmatched. For the CDR3, the DNA is TGTGCCAGCAGCAGAACAGGGGTGTACACTGAAGCTTTCTTT. It translates to CASSRTGVYTEAFF.

The chain uses TRBV19 and TRBJ2-1; D is uncertain. Germline assignment: CDR1 LNHDA and CDR2 SQIVND (reference sequence). V lost 1 base and J lost 0, with 16 bases in between. The CDR3 is made up of 18 amino acids. The CDR3 protein is CASSIAYGPLSSYNEQFF. In DNA, the CDR3 is TGTGCCAGTAGTATAGCGTATGGTCCCCTTAGCTCCTACAATGAGCAGTTCTTC.

The rearrangement links TRBV4-3 to TRBJ1-4; no clear D gene. From germline, CDR1 is LGHNA and CDR2 YSLEER. Trimming removed 0 bases at V and 7 bases at J, with 15 bases between. There are 16 residues in the CDR3. CDR3 in DNA: TGCGCCAGCAGCCAAGATCACTATGGTTTGGGTGAAAAACTGTTTTTT. Protein sequence: CASSQDHYGLGEKLFF.

This CDR3 is CAISAGGQGYQPQHF. The CDR3 DNA reads as TGTGCCATCAGTGCCGGAGGACAGGGGTATCAGCCCCAGCATTTT. The chain joins TRBV10-3 to TRBJ1-5, with TRBD1 identical over 9 bases. There are 15 residues in the CDR3. Germline lookup yields CDR1 ENHRY and CDR2 SYGVKD. Losses at the gene ends were 4 bases for V and 5 bases for J; bases not matched to a gene: 6.

The table lists this clone with a few counts. The chain carries TRBV29-1 and TRBJ1-2; D unresolved. The V and J ends lost 6 bases and 8 bases respectively, with 13 bases between them. This CDR3 contains 11 residues. Per germline, CDR1 SQVTM and CDR2 ANQGSEA. For the CDR3, the DNA is TGCAGCGTCCCATTCGTGCGGGGCTACACCTTC. Protein product: CSVPFVRGYTF.

The rearrangement uses TRBV5-4 and TRBJ2-3, with TRBD2 matching 8 bases. V gave up 4 bases and J gave up 5 bases; unmatched junction bases: 18. The CDR3 has 18 amino acids. Per germline, CDR1 SGHNT and CDR2 YYREEE (reference sequence). The chain's CDR3 is CASSEAVAGPRVGDTQYF. The CDR3 DNA is TGTGCCAGCAGCGAAGCAGTAGCGGGGCCGAGGGTCGGAGATACGCAGTATTTT.

The chain employs TRBV11-1 and TRBJ2-1; a weak D match, TRBD2 (5 bases). Germline CDR1 reads SGHAT; CDR2 reads FQDESV (reference sequence). The ends were cut back, 1 base at V and 7 bases at J, with 8 bases in the middle. CDR3 length: 13 residues. CDR3 nucleotide sequence: TGTGCCAGCAGCTTAGTACCGGGAAATGAGCAGTTCTTC. Translated: CASSLVPGNEQFF.

The J gene is TRBJ2-1, the V gene TRBV5-1; possibly TRBD1 for D (6 bases). The CDR3 is 16 amino acids. The ends were cut back, 0 bases at V and 1 base at J, with 11 bases in the middle. Germline V gene lookup returns CDR1 SGHRS and CDR2 YFSETQ. This chain's CDR3 is CASSLDRAGSYNEQFF. The CDR3 nucleotides are TGCGCCAGCAGCTTGGACAGGGCTGGGTCCTACAATGAGCAGTTCTTC. Combining the CDR3 with reference TRBV5-1 and TRBJ2-1 gives the whole variable domain KAGVTQTPRYLIKTRGQQVTLSCSPISGHRSVSWYQQTPGQGLQFLFEYFSETQRNKGNFPGRFSGRQFSNSRSEMNVSTLELGDSALYLCASSLDRAGSYNEQFFGPGTRLTVL.